The next 19 T cell receptor beta chains were all read from a single sample in a study of blood T cell repertoires in COVID-19. Data came from immunoSEQ multiplex PCR; TCRdb stores just in-frame clones and leaves some out. The repertoire holds 150,000 to 200,000 clones, about 88% seen once, with around 7% in the top ten. Sequenced input: peripheral blood. These receptors came from a woman of 80 years or more in a cohort sampled during active or convalescent COVID-19.

This rearrangement joins TRBV2 to TRBJ2-5, with 7 bases identical to TRBD2. CDR3 length: 12 amino acids. Germline CDR1 is SNHLY and CDR2 is FYNNEI. Trimming cost V 8 bases and J 1 base; bases outside gene matches: 1. The CDR3 sequence: CASGGVQETQYF. DNA of the CDR3: TGTGCCAGCGGGGGGGTCCAAGAGACCCAGTACTTC. The complete variable domain, with remaining parts taken from reference TRBV2 and TRBJ2-5, reads EPEVTQTPSHQVTQMGQEVILRCVPISNHLYFYWYRQILGQKVEFLVSFYNNEISEKSEIFDDQFSVERPDGSNFTLKIRSTKLEDSAMYFCASGGVQETQYFGPGTRLLVL.

V gene TRBV6-5 combines with J gene TRBJ2-3; TRBD1 aligns across 8 bases. There are 12 residues in the CDR3. Per the germline V gene, CDR1 is MNHEY and CDR2 is SVGAGI. Unmatched junction bases numbered 2, after V lost 8 bases and J lost 4 bases. The CDR3 protein is CASAQGADTQYF. For the CDR3, the DNA is TGTGCCAGCGCACAGGGGGCAGATACGCAGTATTTT.

This sequence joins TRBV9 and TRBJ1-1, with TRBD1 identical over 8 bases. This CDR3 is 15 amino acids long. The germline V gene encodes CDR1 SGDLS and CDR2 YYNGEE. J lost 4 bases, V lost 4 bases, and 9 bases had no gene match. CDR3 DNA sequence: TGTGCCAGCAGCCCCAGGGGGCTGGTGACCACTGAAGCTTTCTTT. Amino acid sequence: CASSPRGLVTTEAFF. Looking up the rest from reference TRBV9 and TRBJ1-1 gives the full variable domain: DSGVTQTPKHLITATGQRVTLRCSPRSGDLSVYWYQQSLDQGLQFLIQYYNGEERAKGNILERFSAQQFPDLHSELNLSSLELGDSALYFCASSPRGLVTTEAFFGQGTRLTVV.

The chain couples TRBV28 to TRBJ2-7, with 8 bases identical to TRBD1. Trimming at V came to 5 bases and at J to 4 bases, leaving 10 bases not matched to a gene. CDR1 and CDR2 from the germline V gene are MDHEN and SYDVKM. This CDR3 is built from 15 residues. The CDR3 nucleotides read TGTGCCAGCAGTCCCCGACAGGGGAAGAGGTACGAGCAGTACTTC. It encodes CASSPRQGKRYEQYF.

The J gene is TRBJ1-2, the V gene TRBV5-1; D is possibly TRBD1 (5 bases). This CDR3 is built from 15 residues. V lost 5 bases and J lost 0, with 14 bases in between. Germline CDR1 and CDR2: SGHRS and YFSETQ. CDR3 in DNA: TGCGCCAGCAGTTACCGACAGCCGGCTAACTATGGCTACACCTTC. It translates to CASSYRQPANYGYTF.

The rearrangement uses TRBV10-3 and TRBJ1-6, with TRBD1 identical over 8 bases. Trimming removed 4 bases from V and 10 bases from J; junction bases left unmatched: 15. Germline V lookup: CDR1 ENHRY, CDR2 SYGVKD. CDR3 length: 17 residues. CDR3: CAISVRGQGTAASPLHF. DNA of the CDR3: TGTGCCATCAGTGTTCGAGGACAGGGAACGGCGGCGTCACCCCTCCACTTT.

This rearrangement joins TRBV5-5 to TRBJ2-7; TRBD1 agrees at 7 bases. CDR1 and CDR2 (germline): SGHKS, YYEKEE (reference sequence). The CDR3 sequence is 15 residues long. J lost 1 base, V lost 4 bases, and 8 bases had no gene match. CDR3 sequence (DNA): TGTGCCAGCAGCGAGGGACCGGGACAGTCCTACGAGCAGTACTTC. Encoded protein: CASSEGPGQSYEQYF.

The J gene is TRBJ1-1, the V gene TRBV7-9; D is ambiguous. The V gene's germline CDR1 is SEHNR and CDR2 FQNEAQ (reference sequence). This CDR3 comprises 12 residues. Trimming took off 5 bases at V and 0 bases at J, with 4 bases between the two ends. The CDR3 bases are TGTGCCAGCAGCCAAATGAACACTGAAGCTTTCTTT. Protein: CASSQMNTEAFF.

J is TRBJ1-6 and V is TRBV5-6; 8 nucleotides align to TRBD1. Germline-derived CDR1 and CDR2 are SGHDT and YYEEEE. This CDR3 is built from 15 residues. The V and J ends lost 4 bases and 8 bases, in that order; junction bases with no gene match: 8. The CDR3 DNA reads as TGTGCCAGCAGCCCTGCAGGGGGCAGGGATTCACCCCTCCACTTT. Translation: CASSPAGGRDSPLHF.

The table lists this clone with a few counts. The chain couples TRBV6-5 to TRBJ2-7; no definite D call. This CDR3 contains 11 residues. Trimming cost V 6 bases and J 3 bases, with 6 bases left between them. From germline, CDR1 is MNHEY and CDR2 SVGAGI. CDR3 region: CASSYNYEQYV. The CDR3 nucleotides are TGTGCCAGCAGCTATAACTACGAGCAGTACGTC.

The V gene is TRBV5-1, the J gene TRBJ2-5, with TRBD2 as a possible D gene (6 bases). This CDR3 spans 15 amino acids. The germline CDR1 and CDR2 sequences are SGHRS and YFSETQ. Trimming shortened V by 4 bases and J by 4 bases, and 17 bases separated the two germline ends. CDR3 sequence (DNA): TGCGCCAGCAGCCGATTAGCGGACCAAGCAGAGACCCAGTACTTC. This encodes CASSRLADQAETQYF.

This clone has just a few counts. The chain carries TRBV9 and TRBJ2-7, with a weak D call TRBD1 (5 bases). V was cut by 3 bases and J by 5 bases, with 12 bases left in between. This CDR3 is 13 amino acids long. Germline-derived CDR1 and CDR2 are SGDLS and YYNGEE. The CDR3 DNA sequence: TGTGCCAGCAGCGGGAGACAGAGGCACGAGCAGTACTTC. This codes for CASSGRQRHEQYF.

V and J are TRBV5-4 and TRBJ2-3; 13 nucleotides align to TRBD2. Unmatched junction bases numbered 1, after V lost 3 bases and J lost 3 bases. The CDR3 consists of 15 residues. The germline V gene encodes CDR1 SGHNT and CDR2 YYREEE (reference sequence). CDR3 region: CASSWTSGRTDTQYF. The CDR3 DNA sequence: TGTGCCAGCAGCTGGACTAGCGGGAGAACAGATACGCAGTATTTT.

The J gene is TRBJ1-2, the V gene TRBV12-3 or TRBV12-4; no firm D call. V lost 8 bases, J lost 8 bases, and 15 bases lay in between. The CDR3 length is 12 residues. CDR3 protein: CASAIALQGYTF. In DNA, the CDR3 is TGTGCCAGCGCAATCGCGTTACAGGGCTACACCTTC.

The V and J genes are TRBV2 and TRBJ1-5; 9 positions match TRBD1. The CDR3 totals 15 residues. Losses at the gene ends were 4 bases for V and 7 bases for J; bases not matched to a gene: 8. Per germline, CDR1 SNHLY and CDR2 FYNNEI. The CDR3, as DNA: TGTGCCAGCAGTGCCGGGACAGGGAGCGAGCAGCCCCAGCATTTT. Translation: CASSAGTGSEQPQHF. The entire variable domain, with the rest obtained from reference TRBV2 and TRBJ1-5, is as follows: EPEVTQTPSHQVTQMGQEVILRCVPISNHLYFYWYRQILGQKVEFLVSFYNNEISEKSEIFDDQFSVERPDGSNFTLKIRSTKLEDSAMYFCASSAGTGSEQPQHFGDGTRLSIL.

V usage is TRBV2 and J usage is TRBJ1-1; D may be TRBD1 (5 bases). V dropped 7 bases and J dropped 0 bases, with 12 bases sitting between them. This CDR3 contains 14 residues. CDR1 and CDR2 (germline): SNHLY, FYNNEI. The CDR3: CASNSGIMNTEAFF. The CDR3 DNA is TGTGCCAGCAACTCAGGGATCATGAACACTGAAGCTTTCTTT.

This rearrangement joins TRBV7-9 to TRBJ2-3; 10 positions agree with TRBD2. CDR3 length equals 16 residues. Germline CDR1 reads SEHNR; CDR2 reads FQNEAQ (reference sequence). After removal of 2 bases from V and 4 bases from J, the junction contained 6 bases not matched to a gene. The CDR3 sequence is CASSLLRTSGPDTQYF. The CDR3 DNA reads TGTGCCAGCAGCTTATTGAGGACTAGCGGACCAGATACGCAGTATTTT.

This clone was detected a few times. The CDR3 region is CASPPTGGVSTEAFF. The CDR3, as DNA: TGTGCCAGCCCCCCGACTGGGGGCGTCAGCACTGAAGCTTTCTTT. The chain links TRBV28 to TRBJ1-1, with D possibly matching TRBD1 (6 bases). The germline V gene encodes CDR1 MDHEN and CDR2 SYDVKM. The V gene lost 8 bases and the J gene lost 4 bases, with 20 bases spanning the gap. The CDR3 loop spans 15 amino acids.

The chain uses TRBV3-1 (or the pseudogene TRBV3-2) and TRBJ2-2, with 9 positions matching TRBD2. Unmatched junction bases numbered 2, after V lost 1 base and J lost 2 bases. The CDR3 is 16 amino acids. Germline V lookup: CDR1 LGHDT, CDR2 YNNKEL (reference sequence). This CDR3 is CASSQGTSVNTGELFF. CDR3 coding DNA: TGTGCCAGCAGCCAAGGGACTAGCGTAAACACCGGGGAGCTGTTTTTT.